This T cell receptor beta chain emerged from a study of graft-versus-host responses after intestinal transplantation. Across the whole study: Each of the recipients got a multivisceral, liver-intestinal, or isolated intestinal transplant. Every recipient underwent anti-thymocyte globulin induction, then tacrolimus and steroids for three to four years. Whole-study results and caveats: Researchers found peak circulating GvH clone levels linked to early post-transplant HvG declines. Some GvH clones were seen earlier in gut or blood, suggesting intestinal origin.

Method: immunoSEQ multiplex PCR; TCRdb's copy keeps in-frame clones and lacks some. Of about 93,000 clones listed, 85% to 95% are singletons. For this clone: As yet, its antigen is unknown.

Germline assignment: CDR1 SGDLS and CDR2 YYNGEE. V gave up 0 bases and J gave up 2 bases, with 11 bases separating them. The CDR3 extends over 15 amino acids. This receptor was obtained from a human donor who received an intestinal transplant. The source was unstimulated CD8+ T cells sorted from spleen or lymph node cells, collected before intestinal transplant. V is TRBV9 and J is TRBJ1-1, with a weak D call TRBD1 (6 bases). The CDR3 bases are TGTGCCAGCAGCGTAGGCGGGGGGCAAAACACTGAAGCTTTCTTT. As protein: CASSVGGGQNTEAFF. Looking up the rest from reference TRBV9 and TRBJ1-1 gives the full variable domain: DSGVTQTPKHLITATGQRVTLRCSPRSGDLSVYWYQQSLDQGLQFLIQYYNGEERAKGNILERFSAQQFPDLHSELNLSSLELGDSALYFCASSVGGGQNTEAFFGQGTRLTVV.